Below are 28 T cell receptor beta chains sequenced from a single sample in a study of cytomegalovirus exposure and HLA in healthy donors. PCR used 60 Vbeta primers and 13 Jbeta primers. The data were produced by immunoSEQ multiplex PCR, yet TCRdb's version contains in-frame clones alone and is incomplete. The data contain around 200,000 clones, roughly 60% of them singletons. Sequencing was carried out using PBMCs. The source is a middle-aged man in good health and CMV-seronegative.

This clone has only a few counts. The CDR3 DNA is TGCGCCAGCAGCTTGGTAGCGGGAGGGTCCGGGGAGCTGTTTTTT. Protein product: CASSLVAGGSGELFF. This chain uses TRBV5-1 with TRBJ2-2, with 11 bases that match TRBD2. J lost 6 bases, V lost 0 bases, and 1 base had no gene match. Per germline, CDR1 SGHRS and CDR2 YFSETQ. There are 15 residues in the CDR3.

The gene calls are TRBV11-3 and TRBJ2-5, with D uncertain. The CDR3 is 12 residues long. Germline assignment: CDR1 SGHNT and CDR2 YENEEA. The V and J ends lost 7 bases and 2 bases respectively, with 8 bases between them. CDR3 protein: CASTNTQETQYF. CDR3 coding DNA: TGTGCCAGCACCAATACTCAAGAGACCCAGTACTTC.

This clone has a handful of counts. The chain recombines TRBV5-1 with TRBJ1-1; D uncertain. From germline, CDR1 is SGHRS and CDR2 YFSETQ. The CDR3 covers 15 residues. Trimming pared 0 bases from V and 10 bases from J, leaving 19 bases between. The DNA of the CDR3 is TGCGCCAGCAGCTTGGAACCTTCTCAACTAGGGATAGCTTTCTTT. It yields the protein CASSLEPSQLGIAFF. The entire variable domain, with the rest obtained from reference TRBV5-1 and TRBJ1-1, is as follows: KAGVTQTPRYLIKTRGQQVTLSCSPISGHRSVSWYQQTPGQGLQFLFEYFSETQRNKGNFPGRFSGRQFSNSRSEMNVSTLELGDSALYLCASSLEPSQLGIAFFGQGTRLTVV.

The V gene is TRBV19, the J gene TRBJ2-2; D possibly corresponds to TRBD2 (6 bases). This CDR3 region has 12 residues. In germline, CDR1 is LNHDA, CDR2 SQIVND (reference sequence). V gave up 7 bases and J gave up 5 bases, with 8 bases separating them. CDR3 in amino acids: CASKGRTGELFF. The CDR3 nucleotides are TGTGCCAGTAAGGGGAGGACCGGGGAGCTGTTTTTT. The full variable domain, rest sourced from reference TRBV19 and TRBJ2-2, is DGGITQSPKYLFRKEGQNVTLSCEQNLNHDAMYWYRQDPGQGLRLIYYSQIVNDFQKGDIAEGYSVSREKKESFPLTVTSAQKNPTAFYLCASKGRTGELFFGEGSRLTVL.

The chain combines TRBV18 with TRBJ2-5; TRBD1 matches at 10 bases. J gave up 9 bases and V 4 bases, and 5 bases lay outside the gene matches. Germline-derived CDR1 and CDR2 are KGHSH and LQKENI. The CDR3 runs 13 residues. CDR3 DNA: TGTGCCAGCTCACGGGGGACAGGGGAGGCCCAGTACTTC. Its translation is CASSRGTGEAQYF.

The chain recombines TRBV30 with TRBJ2-1; TRBD1 agrees at 9 bases. The CDR3 runs to 15 residues. Germline CDR1 GTSNPN, CDR2 SVGIG (reference sequence). Trimming at V came to 8 bases and at J to 6 bases, leaving 14 bases not matched to a gene. CDR3 nucleotides: TGTGCCCGAAGTTGGACAGGGGCACAAGGCAATGAGCAGTTCTTC. This sequence encodes CARSWTGAQGNEQFF.

The chain links TRBV5-6 to TRBJ1-3; a possible D gene is TRBD1 (5 bases). V lost 6 bases and J lost 0, with 10 bases in between. The germline gives CDR1 SGHDT, CDR2 YYEEEE. The CDR3 runs to 14 residues. The CDR3 sequence: CASKWGVSGNTIYF. The CDR3 DNA is TGTGCCAGCAAGTGGGGGGTCTCTGGAAACACCATATATTTT. Looking up the rest from reference TRBV5-6 and TRBJ1-3 gives the full variable domain: DAGVTQSPTHLIKTRGQQVTLRCSPKSGHDTVSWYQQALGQGPQFIFQYYEEEERQRGNFPDRFSGHQFPNYSSELNVNALLLGDSALYLCASKWGVSGNTIYFGEGSWLTVV.

This clone was counted once. The V and J genes are TRBV11-2 and TRBJ2-3; no clear D. Trimming pared 0 bases from V and 5 bases from J, leaving 9 bases between. In germline, CDR1 is SGHAT, CDR2 FQNNGV. This CDR3 spans 14 amino acids. CDR3 bases: TGTGCCAGCAGCTTAGAGTTTGGCGGAGATACGCAGTATTTT. Translated, it gives CASSLEFGGDTQYF.

This clone was seen once. The rearrangement uses TRBV28 and TRBJ2-7, with 12 bases lining up with TRBD1. This CDR3 region has 15 residues. Per the germline V gene, CDR1 is MDHEN and CDR2 is SYDVKM. The J segment lost 3 bases and the V segment lost 5 bases, leaving 5 bases of the junction unmatched. This CDR3 reads CASSTGTGGDYEQYF. The CDR3 bases are TGTGCCAGCAGTACCGGGACAGGGGGCGACTACGAGCAGTACTTC.

V usage is TRBV14 and J usage is TRBJ2-5, with 15 bases fitting TRBD2. This CDR3 is built from 18 residues. V dropped 3 bases and J dropped 5; count of bases not matched to a gene: 10. Germline CDR1 reads SGHDN; CDR2 reads FVKESK. The CDR3 loop reads CASSQSAGTSGRKETQYF. Here the CDR3 DNA reads TGTGCCAGCAGCCAGAGTGCCGGGACTAGCGGGAGGAAGGAGACCCAGTACTTC.

V is TRBV4-2 and J is TRBJ2-1; 10 nucleotides align to TRBD2. This CDR3 spans 15 amino acids. V lost 6 bases and J lost 5; bases outside the gene matches: 7. CDR1 LGHNA and CDR2 YNFKEQ come from the germline V gene. CDR3 in DNA: TGTGCCAGCAGGCCTCTAGCGGGAGCTAACAATGAGCAGTTCTTC. Protein product: CASRPLAGANNEQFF.

This clone has only a few counts. CDR3 sequence: CASSYSVPGGEQYF. The CDR3 DNA follows: TGTGCCAGCAGTTACTCCGTCCCAGGGGGCGAGCAGTACTTC. The rearrangement links TRBV6-5 to TRBJ2-7; 7 bases fit TRBD1. Germline-derived CDR1 and CDR2 are MNHEY and SVGAGI. The V gene end was trimmed by 0 bases and the J gene end by 6 bases; junction bases not matched to a gene: 5. The CDR3 is 14 amino acids.

The CDR3 nucleotides read TGCGCCAGCAGCTCCAGACAGGGGGCAAGTGAAAAACTGTTTTTT. Amino acids: CASSSRQGASEKLFF. The V and J genes are TRBV5-1 and TRBJ1-4; 10 nucleotides align to TRBD1. With V trimmed by 3 bases and J by 7 bases, 6 bases remained unmatched. The CDR3 spans 15 residues. Germline-derived CDR1 and CDR2 are SGHRS and YFSETQ. The full variable domain, in which reference TRBV5-1 and TRBJ1-4 provide the parts outside the CDR3, is KAGVTQTPRYLIKTRGQQVTLSCSPISGHRSVSWYQQTPGQGLQFLFEYFSETQRNKGNFPGRFSGRQFSNSRSEMNVSTLELGDSALYLCASSSRQGASEKLFFGSGTQLSVL.

This sequence joins TRBV5-1 and TRBJ2-5, with 7 positions matching TRBD1. The ends lost 4 bases at V and 1 base at J; junction bases unmatched: 4. Germline assignment: CDR1 SGHRS and CDR2 YFSETQ. The CDR3 consists of 14 residues. The CDR3 is CASSMGQTQETQYF. CDR3 coding DNA: TGCGCCAGCAGCATGGGACAGACCCAAGAGACCCAGTACTTC.

The genes are TRBV30 and TRBJ1-2; D unclear. Germline V gives CDR1 GTSNPN, CDR2 SVGIG (reference sequence). This CDR3 comprises 12 residues. The V gene lost 1 base and the J gene lost 4 bases, with 7 bases spanning the gap. The CDR3 region is CAWSDGSYGYTF. DNA of the CDR3: TGTGCCTGGAGTGACGGGTCCTATGGCTACACCTTC.

This chain connects TRBV6-6 to TRBJ2-2; D unresolved. The CDR3 extends over 14 amino acids. From germline, CDR1 is MNHNY and CDR2 SVGAGI (reference sequence). V shed 4 bases and J shed 1 base, with 7 bases lying between them. CDR3 sequence (DNA): TGTGCCAGCAGTTTGGGCAGGAACACCGGGGAGCTGTTTTTT. This sequence encodes CASSLGRNTGELFF.

The rearrangement joins TRBV5-6 to TRBJ2-3; no reliable D call. Germline V gene lookup returns CDR1 SGHDT and CDR2 YYEEEE. The CDR3 covers 15 residues. Trimming shortened V by 4 bases and J by 3 bases, and 15 bases separated the two germline ends. Written as DNA, the CDR3 is TGTGCCAGCAGCCCCCGAGGAATTGGGACAGATACGCAGTATTTT. Its protein is CASSPRGIGTDTQYF.

The genes are TRBV6-1 and TRBJ2-3; TRBD1 matches at 7 bases. Germline CDR1 MNHNS, CDR2 SASEGT. CDR3 length: 13 residues. Unmatched junction bases numbered 6, after V lost 6 bases and J lost 6 bases. The CDR3 bases are TGTGCCAGCAGAAAGACAGGGCCGGATACGCAGTATTTT. It translates to CASRKTGPDTQYF.

The chain employs TRBV6-6 and TRBJ2-3; D perhaps matches TRBD2 (6 bases). CDR1 and CDR2 (germline): MNHNY, SVGAGI (reference sequence). The germline V and J ends were trimmed by 6 bases and 1 base, with 17 bases remaining between them. The CDR3 contains 16 residues. The CDR3 nucleotides read TGTGCCAGCAGCCACGGGGGACTGAGGGGCACAGATACGCAGTATTTT. Its translation: CASSHGGLRGTDTQYF.

This rearrangement joins TRBV6-5 to TRBJ1-1; 9 bases are a match to TRBD1. The ends lost 7 bases at V and 4 bases at J; junction bases unmatched: 4. CDR1 and CDR2 (germline): MNHEY, SVGAGI. The CDR3 is 13 residues long. The CDR3 loop is CASTPTGGTEAFF. The CDR3 nucleotides read TGTGCCAGCACCCCGACAGGGGGCACTGAAGCTTTCTTT.

The chain links TRBV9 to TRBJ2-7, with 9 bases that match TRBD2. With 5 bases clipped from V and 4 bases from J, the junction kept 4 bases outside the gene matches. From germline, CDR1 is SGDLS and CDR2 YYNGEE. The CDR3 has 13 amino acids. CDR3 nucleotides: TGTGCCAGCAGTACTAGCGGGTGGTACGAGCAGTACTTC. It yields the protein CASSTSGWYEQYF.

V gene TRBV7-3 combines with J gene TRBJ2-1; 10 bases agree with TRBD2. Germline V gives CDR1 SGHTA, CDR2 FQGTGA. CDR3 length: 16 residues. Germline trimming cut 5 bases from V and 7 bases from J; bases unmatched to any gene: 11. The CDR3 DNA is TGTGCCAGCAGCCCCCGCCTAGCGGGAGTTGTGAATGAGCAGTTCTTC. It yields the protein CASSPRLAGVVNEQFF.

The V and J genes are TRBV7-2 and TRBJ2-7, with 8 bases fitting TRBD1. Germline loops: CDR1 SGHTA, CDR2 FQGNSA. The trim removed 5 bases at V and 7 bases at J, leaving 7 bases unmatched. The CDR3 length is 13 residues. The CDR3 DNA sequence: TGTGCCAGCAGCACCAGGGGGCCGGGGGAGCAGTACTTC. Protein: CASSTRGPGEQYF.

V is TRBV4-1 and J is TRBJ2-3; a weak D match, TRBD1 (6 bases). Germline CDR1 and CDR2: MGHRA and YSYEKL. With 1 base removed from V and 6 bases from J, the gap between germline ends came to 11 bases. The CDR3 sequence is 14 residues long. For the CDR3, the DNA is TGCGCCAGCAGCCAAGGTCGGCAGGGGGATACGCAGTATTTT. Its translation: CASSQGRQGDTQYF.

The J gene is TRBJ1-5, the V gene TRBV7-8; weak D call: TRBD1 (6 bases). V was clipped by 5 bases and J by 6 bases, with 17 bases between them. The CDR3 spans 15 residues. Germline CDR1 reads SGHVS; CDR2 reads FQNEAQ. In nucleotides, the CDR3 is TGTGCCAGCAGCCCAATTACAGGGATTGGTCAGCCCCAGCATTTT. It encodes CASSPITGIGQPQHF.

This chain connects TRBV29-1 to TRBJ2-2; D unresolved. This CDR3 is built from 12 residues. The germline V gene encodes CDR1 SQVTM and CDR2 ANQGSEA. Trimming pared 5 bases from V and 3 bases from J, leaving 7 bases between. This chain's CDR3 is CSVMAHTGELFF. The DNA of the CDR3 is TGCAGCGTTATGGCCCACACCGGGGAGCTGTTTTTT.

The chain has TRBV13 and TRBJ2-5; 9 nucleotides agree with TRBD1. J gave up 4 bases and V 5 bases, and 5 bases lay outside the gene matches. This CDR3 comprises 14 residues. CDR1 PRHDT and CDR2 FYEKMQ come from the germline V gene (reference sequence). The CDR3 sequence is CASSPGQGRETQYF. DNA for the CDR3: TGTGCCAGCAGCCCCGGACAGGGGAGAGAGACCCAGTACTTC.

The J gene is TRBJ1-4, the V gene TRBV19, with D hard to call. V shed 3 bases and J shed 7 bases, with 18 bases lying between them. The CDR3 has 16 amino acids. Germline V gene data show CDR1 as LNHDA and CDR2 as SQIVND (reference sequence). CDR3 region: CASSIDVAAQREKLFF. CDR3 bases: TGTGCCAGTAGTATTGATGTGGCGGCCCAGCGTGAAAAACTGTTTTTT.